A single sample gave rise to the 18 T cell receptor beta chains below, sequenced in a study of T cell responses to AZD1222 COVID-19 vaccine. The protocol was immunoSEQ multiplex PCR, while the TCRdb copy is restricted to in-frame clones and leaves out a portion. The table includes about 180,000 clones, 80% to 95% detected once. The sequencing here drew on peripheral blood, taken 28 days after the second dose of the MenACWY control vaccine. These receptors all stem from an adult who received the MenACWY meningococcal vaccine as a control.

This rearrangement joins TRBV3-1 (or the pseudogene TRBV3-2) to TRBJ1-2; 11 bases map to TRBD1. CDR1 and CDR2 from the germline V gene are LGHDT and YNNKEL (reference sequence). The CDR3 contains 14 residues. The J segment lost 6 bases and the V segment lost 4 bases, leaving 4 bases of the junction unmatched. This chain's CDR3 is CASSPDRGRDGYTF. The CDR3 DNA is TGTGCCAGCAGCCCGGACAGGGGGCGTGATGGCTACACCTTC.

This rearrangement joins TRBV5-1 to TRBJ2-2; 10 positions agree with TRBD2. This CDR3 comprises 17 residues. The V and J ends lost 3 bases and 5 bases, in that order; junction bases with no gene match: 10. In germline, CDR1 is SGHRS, CDR2 YFSETQ. The CDR3: CASSSQPPSGGTGELFF. The DNA of the CDR3 is TGCGCCAGCAGCTCTCAGCCCCCTAGCGGGGGTACCGGGGAGCTGTTTTTT.

Here the CDR3 DNA reads TGTGCCAGCAGTTACGACAGGGCGGACACTGAAGCTTTCTTT. This gives the protein CASSYDRADTEAFF. V is TRBV6-5 and J is TRBJ1-1; 7 nucleotides match TRBD1. In germline, CDR1 is MNHEY, CDR2 SVGAGI. The CDR3 is made up of 14 amino acids. V shed 2 bases and J 3 bases; nucleotides not matched to a gene: 3.

The rearrangement uses TRBV19 and TRBJ1-5; tentatively, D is TRBD1 (6 bases). The CDR3 spans 13 residues. The V and J ends lost 4 bases and 6 bases respectively, with 10 bases between them. Germline CDR1 and CDR2: LNHDA and SQIVND (reference sequence). The CDR3 nucleotides are TGTGCCAGTAGTACAAACAGGGTTCAGCCCCAGCATTTT. Translating gives CASSTNRVQPQHF.

CDR3 amino acids: CASSHIEGTGVGVNEKLFF. CDR3 coding DNA: TGCGCCAGCAGCCATATTGAAGGGACAGGGGTCGGGGTTAATGAAAAACTGTTTTTT. J is TRBJ1-4 and V is TRBV4-1, with TRBD1 identical over 10 bases. This CDR3 spans 19 amino acids. V lost 3 bases and J lost 4; bases outside the gene matches: 14. Germline values: CDR1 MGHRA, CDR2 YSYEKL.

This clone was detected once. The chain carries TRBV2 and TRBJ2-7; D call uncertain. V was shortened by 4 bases and J by 5 bases, with 12 bases between the two germline ends. The CDR3 length is 13 residues. The germline gives CDR1 SNHLY, CDR2 FYNNEI. This CDR3 is CASSGGFWDEQYF. The CDR3 DNA reads as TGTGCCAGCAGTGGGGGATTCTGGGACGAGCAGTACTTC.

The chain employs TRBV7-9 and TRBJ1-6; perhaps TRBD1 as D (6 bases). The CDR3 extends over 15 amino acids. Germline V gene data show CDR1 as SEHNR and CDR2 as FQNEAQ (reference sequence). V was cut by 5 bases and J by 10 bases, with 18 bases left in between. The CDR3 DNA reads as TGTGCCAGCAGCCGAGGAGGCAGGGGTCGATCACCCCTCCACTTT. It specifies CASSRGGRGRSPLHF.

The J gene is TRBJ1-2, the V gene TRBV7-6, with D uncertain. Trimming left V 0 bases short and J 3 bases short, with 11 bases between. Germline loops: CDR1 SGHVS, CDR2 FNYEAQ. This CDR3 is built from 15 residues. The CDR3 spells CASSLAPGSDYGYTF. The CDR3 nucleotides are TGTGCCAGCAGCTTAGCGCCGGGGTCGGACTATGGCTACACCTTC.

This clone was counted once. The chain uses TRBV7-9 and TRBJ2-7, with D perhaps TRBD1 (6 bases). This CDR3 spans 14 amino acids. Trimming stripped 1 base from V and 2 bases from J, with 9 bases between. Germline-derived CDR1 and CDR2 are SEHNR and FQNEAQ (reference sequence). Here the CDR3 reads CASSLEQGPYEQYF. The CDR3 region has the DNA TGTGCCAGCAGCTTAGAACAGGGCCCCTACGAGCAGTACTTC.

This chain connects TRBV6-5 to TRBJ2-7; the match to TRBD2 covers 11 bases. The CDR3 is 15 amino acids. V gave up 5 bases and J gave up 3 bases; unmatched junction bases: 6. CDR1 is MNHEY, CDR2 SVGAGI, per germline. The CDR3 bases are TGTGCCAGCAGTCACCGTACTAGCGGGGGCTACGAGCAGTACTTC. Its protein is CASSHRTSGGYEQYF.

This chain uses TRBV15 with TRBJ1-3; unclear D gene. The germline V and J ends were trimmed by 8 bases and 2 bases, with 13 bases remaining between them. Germline V gene sequence: CDR1 LNHNV, CDR2 YYDKDF (reference sequence). The CDR3 runs 14 residues. Written as DNA, the CDR3 is TGTGCCACCGGGCTCAAGTTACCTGGAAACACCATATATTTT. Translated: CATGLKLPGNTIYF.

The chain employs TRBV7-9 and TRBJ2-2; D gene unclear. V lost 2 bases and J lost 7, with 5 bases in between. CDR1 SEHNR and CDR2 FQNEAQ come from the germline V gene (reference sequence). The CDR3 covers 12 residues. The CDR3 protein is CASSLLYGELFF. CDR3 sequence (DNA): TGTGCCAGCAGCTTACTTTACGGGGAGCTGTTTTTT.

The rearrangement joins TRBV28 to TRBJ1-4, with TRBD1 matching over 9 bases. CDR3 length equals 15 residues. The germline V gene encodes CDR1 MDHEN and CDR2 SYDVKM. V was pared by 6 bases and J by 0 bases, with 2 bases of the junction left unmatched. The CDR3 bases are TGTGCCAGCAGCACAGGGGGCGCAACTAATGAAAAACTGTTTTTT. Its translation is CASSTGGATNEKLFF.

The V and J genes are TRBV19 and TRBJ2-1; D is uncertain. Trimming cost V 2 bases and J 1 base, with 15 bases left between them. The CDR3 covers 17 residues. Per the germline V gene, CDR1 is LNHDA and CDR2 is SQIVND (reference sequence). CDR3 nucleotide sequence: TGTGCCAGTAGTATATTTAGGACGGCAGCTTCCTACAATGAGCAGTTCTTC. Its translation is CASSIFRTAASYNEQFF.

The chain joins TRBV4-3 to TRBJ1-2; TRBD1 might be the D (5 bases). V gave up 0 bases and J gave up 7 bases, with 12 bases separating them. From germline, CDR1 is LGHNA and CDR2 YSLEER. The CDR3 loop spans 14 amino acids. This chain's CDR3 is CASSQDLGAFGYTF. CDR3 in DNA: TGCGCCAGCAGCCAAGATCTCGGGGCTTTTGGCTACACCTTC.

The CDR3 spells CASSPDRIRNEQFF. CDR3 sequence (DNA): TGTGCCAGCTCACCCGACCGGATTCGAAATGAGCAGTTCTTC. The V and J genes are TRBV18 and TRBJ2-1; D remains unclear. Trimming stripped 3 bases from V and 7 bases from J, with 13 bases between. Germline CDR1 is KGHSH and CDR2 is LQKENI. The CDR3 is 14 residues long.

This chain joins TRBV19 and TRBJ1-5; D unresolved. Trimming shortened V by 1 base and J by 0 bases, and 7 bases separated the two germline ends. Germline V gene data show CDR1 as LNHDA and CDR2 as SQIVND (reference sequence). The CDR3 extends over 15 amino acids. The CDR3 here is CASSIVLYSNQPQHF. The CDR3 region has the DNA TGTGCCAGTAGTATAGTACTTTATAGCAATCAGCCCCAGCATTTT.

This chain uses TRBV20-1 with TRBJ1-2; no clear D gene. Trimming removed 3 bases at V and 5 bases at J, with 22 bases between. The germline CDR1 and CDR2 sequences are DFQATT and SNEGSKA (reference sequence). CDR3 length: 16 amino acids. CDR3 bases: TGCAGTGCTAGTTACCCTCGGGGAGGACTTCATTATGGCTACACCTTC. This sequence encodes CSASYPRGGLHYGYTF.